This TCR beta chain appears in the sequencing data of a study of T cells after yellow fever vaccination. The authors made TCR cDNA by 5'RACE template switching, adding a universal primer site and UMIs. TCRdb called the 5' RACE reads again in MiXCR, with one record for every CDR3 protein. The sample contains about 360,000 distinct CDR3 sequences, about 6% of which appear only once. This clonotype was counted many times. The sequence was obtained from a man under 40 who received the YFV17D yellow fever vaccine. This specimen consisted of PBMCs, obtained 5 days after the yellow fever booster vaccination.

This CDR3 is CASSPMGLAGPYEQYF. In nucleotides, the CDR3 is TGTGCCAGCAGTCCTATGGGGCTAGCGGGCCCCTACGAGCAGTACTTC. The chain carries TRBV12-3 or TRBV12-4 and TRBJ2-7; 8 bases are shared with TRBD2. CDR3 length: 16 amino acids. V gave up 5 bases and J gave up 2 bases; unmatched junction bases: 11.